This T cell receptor beta chain was recorded in a study of shared clonotypes between healthy human individuals. Trimming pared 3 bases from V and 0 bases from J, leaving 23 bases between. There are 20 residues in the CDR3. The germline V gene has CDR1 LNHDA and CDR2 SQIVND (reference sequence). On this clone: Antigen specificity is unknown.

Findings and limits, study-wide: Represented diversity (both genetic and exposure-history) was limited by the small number of donors. A few donors had roughly 5% of their naive CD4 clonotypes in common.

Sequenced by immunoSEQ multiplex PCR; TCRdb stores in-frame clones only, minus some. The profile shows 2 million to 2.5 million clones, approximately 96% of them singletons. The clonotype comes from a man aged 18 to 30 in good health. The genes are TRBV19 and TRBJ1-4; the D is unclear. Sequencing was performed on naive CD4+ T cells sorted from blood. The subset here: CD45RA+ positively selected. CDR3 region: CASSIFFRGGRVATNEKLFF. CDR3 sequence (DNA): TGTGCCAGTAGTATCTTCTTTCGGGGTGGGAGAGTGGCAACTAATGAAAAACTGTTTTTT.